This T cell receptor (beta chain) came from a study of blood T cell repertoires in COVID-19. CDR1 is LGHDT and CDR2 is YNNKEL in the germline V gene (reference sequence). Trimming took 4 bases from V and 9 from J, leaving 16 bases between them. The CDR3 is made up of 14 amino acids. Using immunoSEQ multiplex PCR, the repertoire was profiled, and TCRdb retains in-frame clones only, with some absent. Counted here are some 150,000 clones, more than 70% occurring once; the ten biggest clones make up almost 8.5%. The sample consisted of peripheral blood. This TCR came from a woman aged 55 to 70 with acute or convalescent COVID-19. This chain links TRBV3-1 (or the pseudogene TRBV3-2) with TRBJ2-1; D might be TRBD1 (6 bases). As DNA, the CDR3 is TGTGCCAGCAGCCCTCATCAGGGGCAGGGTGAGCAGTTCTTC. Translated, it gives CASSPHQGQGEQFF.